This T cell receptor (beta chain) was identified during a study of CD8 T cells in ankylosing spondylitis. Findings and caveats of the study: In ankylosing spondylitis blood, a motif of seven or eight highly homologous TCR beta variants appeared characteristic. Researchers report that disease-linked clones proved CD8+ and relatively rare in peripheral blood. Reports say disease-linked clones showed up significantly more in matched ankylosing spondylitis synovial fluid.

Germline V gives CDR1 SEHNR, CDR2 FQNEAQ (reference sequence). The CDR3 totals 14 residues. Trimming removed 1 base from V and 5 bases from J, with 12 bases in between. Preparation of TCR beta libraries was done by quantitative 5'-RACE with molecular barcodes. TCRdb passed the 5' RACE reads through MiXCR, listing each CDR3 protein once. The sample lists 130,000 or so distinct CDR3 sequences, approximately 17% occurring once. Note on this clonotype: The antigen is undetermined.

The sequence derives from a male donor with ankylosing spondylitis. V is TRBV7-9 and J is TRBJ2-7; D may be TRBD2 (5 bases). Sample: blood, either unsorted or a sorted T cell fraction (not recorded which). The CDR3 sequence: CASSLDLARDEQYF. The CDR3 DNA reads TGTGCCAGCAGCTTAGACCTAGCCCGGGACGAGCAGTACTTC.